This T cell receptor (beta chain) was obtained from a study of cytomegalovirus exposure and HLA in healthy donors (dated by TCRdb to 2015 to 2018). In the study overall: An earlier analysis of approximately 640 of the donors reported 250 to 300 Gb of sequence data and 117 million unique TCR beta sequences from approximately 180 million T cells. An early release covering just under 650 HLA-typed donors comprised 250 to 350 gigabases of sequencing data and around 80 million unique TCR sequences. To study patterns of TCR occurrence, a later analysis re-analyzed previously published TCR beta repertoires from more than 550 donors and added high-resolution HLA genotyping. All discovery cohort repertoires had been generated on a single sequencing platform. Across 398 genotyped donors of the cohort, an average of about 240,000 unique TCR beta nucleotide sequences per donor were sequenced, and approximately 17% of those sequences were non-productive. The study used immunosequencing to profile the T cell repertoires of about 670 subjects and linked those repertoires to cytomegalovirus serostatus. Typing coverage varied by locus: roughly 620-640 donors for A, B, C, DRB1 and DQB1; around 560 for DQA1; about 590 for DPA1; fewer than 480 for DPB1. A handful of DR-DQ haplotypes were handled as single units for association and clustering because linkage in the cohort was strong. Donor age, sex, ethnicity and CMV serostatus were compiled together with the repertoire data. HLA typing covered class I and class II loci at four-digit resolution. The later analysis used no new phenotypic data to find candidate immune exposures, relying instead on TCR beta sequences and their occurrence across donors. The aim of the study was to test whether cataloging public T cell receptors could identify signatures of past pathogen exposure. To decide whether each TCR beta V gene segment behaved as functional or pseudogenic, an earlier analysis of some 580 of the donors relied on high-throughput TCR beta sequencing. The study combined high-throughput TCR immunosequencing, statistical association of individual TCRs with disease status, and machine learning to predict cytomegalovirus infection status. In a later genetic analysis, genome-wide SNP genotypes for about three fifths of the roughly 670 donors were used, and that subset was treated as a discovery cohort. Of the approximately 400 genotyped donors, approximately 83% fell in the genetic ancestry cluster associated with self-reported Caucasian donors. A separate validation cohort of approximately 130 different subjects was used in addition to the roughly 670-subject first cohort. The research as a whole found: A later genetic analysis reported fewer N-insertions in productive TCRs among donors in an Asian-associated ancestry cluster than the roughly 670-donor mean. Correlated functional status among segregating V segments might be attributable to linkage disequilibrium, but an unknown experimental factor could not be ruled out. In an earlier analysis of some 500 of the donors, most TCR beta V segments were observed in productive rearrangements about 87% or about 30% of the time, broadly matching IMGT annotations. At a false discovery rate of 0.05, a later analysis linked 16,951 TCR beta sequences to specific HLA alleles. For the cohort, immune exposure information was limited to CMV serostatus. According to the authors, the approach could potentially be generalized to other disease states and immunological phenotypes. A few of the identified cytomegalovirus-associated TCR beta chains were confirmed in vitro to be specific for cytomegalovirus antigens. In this cohort, only TCR beta chains were sequenced, and detectable features were limited by the absence of alpha or paired-chain data. A total of fewer than 200 TCR beta chains were listed by the study as associated with cytomegalovirus. Most TCR sequences were observed very rarely across donors, whereas some public TCRs were present in many individuals. The earlier analysis of some 540 of the donors excluded fewer than 20 rarely observed V segments, including chromosome 9 orphons, because counts were too low. In a later analysis, HLA-associated TCR beta chains were found to be more clonally expanded and to have lower generation probabilities than equally common non-associated chains. A cluster of highly shared sequence variants was judged likely to represent a technical artifact of the sequencing pipeline. A further reported finding was that TCR beta sequences accurately predicted the HLA-A and HLA-B alleles for most subjects in the first cohort. Assigning TCR associations to individual alleles was difficult when HLA alleles, especially DR and DQ, strongly co-occurred. In a later analysis, TCR association rates were found to vary across HLA loci, with the most associated TCRs seen for DRB1 alleles and the fewest for HLA-C alleles. Cytomegalovirus status was reported to be diagnosed by the classifier with high specificity and sensitivity in both the original and validation cohorts. Some IMGT-functional V segments, including TRBV6-2 and TRBV6-3, could not be distinguished by the 87-base-pair reads and were therefore excluded. Because HLA typing was missing for some donors at each locus, association tests included only the typed subset. In a later analysis, most CMV-associated TCR beta chains were found to appear HLA-restricted, with HLA associations seemingly driven largely by CMV exposure. Roughly uniform sequencing depth across donors was assumed in presence/absence analyses, although this assumption may not hold. Several of the top co-occurrence clusters appeared to be linked to parvovirus B19, influenza, CMV and Epstein-Barr virus, according to a later analysis. In a later genetic analysis, a missense DCLRE1C variant was associated with V-gene and J-gene trimming of TCR beta chains, and the association was replicated in an independent cohort.

Receptors were amplified or captured by the immunoSEQ multiplex PCR assay. The multiplex PCR relied on a mix of 60 forward primers for TCR Vbeta segments and 13 reverse primers for TCR Jbeta segments. A multiplex PCR assay on genomic DNA amplified the CDR3 region of rearranged TCR beta genes. The Illumina HiSeq System was used to sequence the amplified TCR beta libraries as 87-base-pair reads. In the authors' own workflow: Across the roughly 640 repertoires, a later analysis counted tens of millions of unique TCR beta chains, roughly 11 million of which were shared by at least two donors. A nearest-neighbor algorithm error-corrected the raw reads and collapsed the reads into unique sequences, merging closely related sequences to remove PCR and sequencing errors. CDR3 sequences were aligned to IMGT reference sequences to assign V, D and J gene segments. For a sequence to be retained, at least a six-nucleotide match to both a V gene segment and a J gene segment was required. Rearrangements were called productive when the CDR3 lacked stop codons and stayed in frame with V and J; all others were non-productive. Following IMGT convention, CDR3 was defined as the stretch from the second conserved V-encoded cysteine up to the conserved J-encoded phenylalanine. In an earlier analysis of some 550 of the donors, sequences lacking an unambiguous match to a single V gene segment were excluded. An earlier analysis of fewer than 750 of the donors called V segments functional above 56.7% productive rearrangements and segregating when the between-donor standard deviation exceeded 5%. A statistical classification framework was developed to diagnose cytomegalovirus status using the catalog of TCR beta chain sequences. V and J gene assignment, in a later analysis, came from comparing TCR nucleotide sequences with IMGT/GENE-DB human TR gene sequences. Using the TCRdist pipeline, a later analysis assigned CDR3 sequences along with most-parsimonious VDJ recombination scenarios. In a later analysis, every TCR beta chain was defined by the combination of its CDR3 amino acid sequence and its V-gene family, and reads without a unique V-gene family were dropped. To address suspected cross-contamination and a sequencing artifact, a later analysis removed 592 highly shared, low-generation-probability nucleotide sequences. A later analysis calculated a clonal expansion index for each public chain from normalized within-repertoire ranks of inferred template counts. Generation probabilities in a later analysis came from a VDJ recombination model fitted to out-of-frame rearrangements, and those results were checked against IGoR. A later analysis scored TCR-TCR, TCR-HLA and TCR-CMV co-occurrence with hypergeometric tests, applying a repertoire-size bias correction to TCR pairs. False discovery rates were estimated in a later analysis by permuting HLA or CMV assignments 20 times. In a later analysis, co-occurring TCRs were grouped using DBSCAN, and TCRdist sequence similarity was added for clustering within HLA-allele-positive subsets. Repertoires with fewer than 30,000 or more than 120,000 public chains, plus five repertoires with anomalous nucleotide sharing, were excluded from co-occurrence clustering. The immuneACCESS repertoire file appears here via TCRdb, limited to in-frame rearrangements. These files lack a portion of the clones; in checked studies, under half of the deficit traces to unresolved V genes, and the cause of the others is not known. V and J calls and clone size are as listed in that table; D and trimming were resolved from the DNA. Here the sample has roughly 280,000 clones; around 66% occur a single time. The top ten clonotypes cover 2% to 2.5% of the sample.

This clone was counted a single time. Its binding antigen is unknown. One base away there is no much larger clone; base qualities are not given. The cohort comprised some 730 healthy bone marrow donors. At the time of sampling, all cohort members were nominally healthy, though unrecorded immune exposures were likely present. The donor was CMV seronegative and was included in the group of several hundred seronegative cohort members. A peripheral blood sample was collected from each donor, and TCR beta sequencing was performed on peripheral blood mononuclear cells. The Qiagen DNeasy Blood Extraction Kit was used to extract genomic DNA from the blood cell samples. Cut back by 3 bases and 3 bases, the V and J ends lie 11 bases apart. For CDR1 and CDR2, the germline V gene (reference sequence) lists LNHNV and YYDKDF. The CDR3 contains 14 residues, cysteine and phenylalanine counted. The read is trimmed to its CDR3 DNA, 42 bases read in frame from base 1.

Recombination joined TRBV15 with TRBJ2-5; the best D guess is TRBD1, with 6 bases matching. This clonotype originated in a female donor in good health and CMV-seronegative. The sample taken for sequencing was PBMCs. The DNA is as follows: TGTGCCACCAGCAGGAATCACAGGGAAGAGACCCAGTACTTC. Translated, it reads CATSRNHREETQYF.